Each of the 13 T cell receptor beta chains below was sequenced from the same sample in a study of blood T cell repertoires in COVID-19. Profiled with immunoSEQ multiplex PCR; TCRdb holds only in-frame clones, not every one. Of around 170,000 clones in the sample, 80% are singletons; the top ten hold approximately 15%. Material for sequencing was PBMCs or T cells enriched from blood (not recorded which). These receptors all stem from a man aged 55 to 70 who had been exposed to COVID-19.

The DNA for the CDR3 is TGTGCCAGCACTCGAGCGGGAGGGCGGGGTGAGCAGTTCTTC. Translating gives CASTRAGGRGEQFF. This rearrangement joins TRBV2 to TRBJ2-1; 10 bases align to TRBD2. Per the germline V gene, CDR1 is SNHLY and CDR2 is FYNNEI. The CDR3 extends over 14 amino acids. V lost 7 bases, J lost 9 bases, and 9 bases stayed unmatched.

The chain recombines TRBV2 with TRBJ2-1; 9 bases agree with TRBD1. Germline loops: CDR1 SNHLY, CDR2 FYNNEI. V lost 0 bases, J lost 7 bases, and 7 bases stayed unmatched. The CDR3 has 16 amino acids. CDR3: CASSEARTGGGNEQFF. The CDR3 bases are TGTGCCAGCAGTGAAGCCAGAACAGGGGGCGGGAATGAGCAGTTCTTC.

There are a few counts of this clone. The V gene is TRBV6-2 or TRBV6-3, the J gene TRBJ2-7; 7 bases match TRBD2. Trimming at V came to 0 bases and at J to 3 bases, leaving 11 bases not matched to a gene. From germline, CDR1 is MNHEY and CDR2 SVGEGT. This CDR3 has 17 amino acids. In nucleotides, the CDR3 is TGTGCCAGCAGTTACTCGATTATCCAGCGGGATCTCTACGAGCAGTACTTC. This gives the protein CASSYSIIQRDLYEQYF.

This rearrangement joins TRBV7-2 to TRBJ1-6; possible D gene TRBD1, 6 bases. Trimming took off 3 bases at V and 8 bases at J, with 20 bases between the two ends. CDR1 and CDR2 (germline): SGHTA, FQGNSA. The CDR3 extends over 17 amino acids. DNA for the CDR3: TGTGCCAGCAGCTTTTCTACAGGGATGGGACACTATTCACCCCTCCACTTT. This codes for CASSFSTGMGHYSPLHF.

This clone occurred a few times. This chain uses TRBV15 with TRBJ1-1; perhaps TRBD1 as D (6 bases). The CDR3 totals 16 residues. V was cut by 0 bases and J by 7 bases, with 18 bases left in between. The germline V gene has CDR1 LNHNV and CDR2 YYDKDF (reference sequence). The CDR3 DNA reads TGTGCCACCAGCAGAGATTATGCAGGGGCGCACTATGAAGCTTTCTTT. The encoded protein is CATSRDYAGAHYEAFF.

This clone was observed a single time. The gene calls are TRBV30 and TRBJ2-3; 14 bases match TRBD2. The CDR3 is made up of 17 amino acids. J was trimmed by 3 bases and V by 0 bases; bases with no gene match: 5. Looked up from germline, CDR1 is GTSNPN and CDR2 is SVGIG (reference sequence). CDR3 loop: CAWSVGTSGRGTDTQYF. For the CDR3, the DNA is TGTGCCTGGAGTGTAGGGACTAGCGGGAGAGGGACAGATACGCAGTATTTT.

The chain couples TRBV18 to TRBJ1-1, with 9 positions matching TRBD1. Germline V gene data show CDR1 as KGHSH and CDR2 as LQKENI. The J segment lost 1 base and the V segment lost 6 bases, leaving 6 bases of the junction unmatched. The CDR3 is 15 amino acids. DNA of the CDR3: TGTGCCAGCTCCCAAAGGACAGGGGCGAACACTGAAGCTTTCTTT. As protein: CASSQRTGANTEAFF.

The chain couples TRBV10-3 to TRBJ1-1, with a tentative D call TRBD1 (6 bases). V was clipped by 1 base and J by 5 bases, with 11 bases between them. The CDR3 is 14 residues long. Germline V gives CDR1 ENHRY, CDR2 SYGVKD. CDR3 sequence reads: CAISELQGRTEAFF. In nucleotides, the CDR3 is TGTGCCATCAGTGAGTTACAGGGAAGAACTGAAGCTTTCTTT.

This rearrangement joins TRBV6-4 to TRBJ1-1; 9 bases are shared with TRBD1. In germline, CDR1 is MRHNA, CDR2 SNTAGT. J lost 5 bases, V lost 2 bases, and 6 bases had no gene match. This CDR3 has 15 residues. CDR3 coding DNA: TGTGCCAGCAGTGACCCCCGGGACAGGGATACTGAAGCTTTCTTT. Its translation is CASSDPRDRDTEAFF.

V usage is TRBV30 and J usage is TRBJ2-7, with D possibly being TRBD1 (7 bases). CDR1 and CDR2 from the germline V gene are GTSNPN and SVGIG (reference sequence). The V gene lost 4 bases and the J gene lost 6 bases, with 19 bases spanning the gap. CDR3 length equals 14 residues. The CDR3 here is CAWTVGGGGVEQYF. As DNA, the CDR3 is TGTGCCTGGACCGTTGGAGGGGGCGGGGTCGAGCAGTACTTC.

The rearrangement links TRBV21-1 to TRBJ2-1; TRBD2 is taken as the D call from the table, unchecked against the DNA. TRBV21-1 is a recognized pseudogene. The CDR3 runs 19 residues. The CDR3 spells CASSPGSKTRDPLGDEQFF. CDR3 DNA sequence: TGTGCCAGCAGCCCCGGGAGCAAAACGCGGGACCCCCTAGGGGATGAGCAGTTCTTC.

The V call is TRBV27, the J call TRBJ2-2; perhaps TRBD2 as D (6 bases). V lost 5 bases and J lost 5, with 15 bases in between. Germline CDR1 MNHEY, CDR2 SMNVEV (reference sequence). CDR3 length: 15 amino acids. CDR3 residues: CASSPGTFETGELFF. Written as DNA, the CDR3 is TGTGCCAGCAGTCCCGGGACTTTCGAAACCGGGGAGCTGTTTTTT.

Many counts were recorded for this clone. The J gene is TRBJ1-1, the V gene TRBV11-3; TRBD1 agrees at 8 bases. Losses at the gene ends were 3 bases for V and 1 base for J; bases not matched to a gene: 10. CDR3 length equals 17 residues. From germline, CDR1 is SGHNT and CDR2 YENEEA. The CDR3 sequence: CASSFMIHRGSNTEAFF. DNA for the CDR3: TGTGCCAGCAGCTTCATGATTCACAGGGGGTCGAACACTGAAGCTTTCTTT. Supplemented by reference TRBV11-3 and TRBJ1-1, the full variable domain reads EAGVVQSPRYKIIEKKQPVAFWCNPISGHNTLYWYLQNLGQGPELLIRYENEEAVDDSQLPKDRFSAERLKGVDSTLKIQPAELGDSAVYLCASSFMIHRGSNTEAFFGQGTRLTVV.